This is a list of T cell receptor beta chains from one sample in a study of blood T cell repertoires in COVID-19. The repertoire was sequenced with immunoSEQ multiplex PCR; TCRdb's copy has only in-frame clones and lacks some. In the table there are 50,000 to 60,000 clones, roughly four fifths of which are singletons. Sequencing was performed on peripheral blood. The receptors were sampled from a human donor in a cohort sampled during active or convalescent COVID-19. Both conserved end residues are part of each CDR3. D genes are given only for firm matches. Clone size, where shown, is once, few, many, or a class for clones that have expanded.

v_call: TRBV7-8; j_call: TRBJ2-3; clone_size: few; d_call: NA; cdr3_aa: CASSSPVRYTDTQYF; cdr3_nt: TGTGCCAGCAGCTCGCCCGTACGCTACACAGATACGCAGTATTTT
v_call: TRBV18; j_call: TRBJ1-1; clone_size: NA; d_call: TRBD1; cdr3_aa: CASSRDRGTNTEAFF; cdr3_nt: TGTGCCAGCTCTCGGGACAGGGGCACGAACACTGAAGCTTTCTTT
v_call: TRBV6-6; j_call: TRBJ2-7; clone_size: NA; d_call: NA; cdr3_aa: CASSFRLAASYEQYF; cdr3_nt: TGTGCCAGCAGTTTTCGGCTAGCCGCCTCCTACGAGCAGTACTTC
v_call: TRBV2; j_call: TRBJ2-3; clone_size: NA; d_call: TRBD2; cdr3_aa: CASSSGLAGLDTQYF; cdr3_nt: TGTGCCAGCAGTTCGGGACTAGCGGGCTTAGATACGCAGTATTTT
v_call: TRBV2; j_call: TRBJ1-5; clone_size: NA; d_call: NA; cdr3_aa: CASRSDLAQHF; cdr3_nt: TGTGCCAGCAGGAGCGATTTGGCCCAGCATTTT
v_call: TRBV7-2; j_call: TRBJ2-5; clone_size: NA; d_call: TRBD1; cdr3_aa: CATGPGQLYQETQYF; cdr3_nt: TGTGCCACCGGACCGGGACAGCTGTACCAAGAGACCCAGTACTTC
v_call: TRBV7-2; j_call: TRBJ1-2; clone_size: NA; d_call: NA; cdr3_aa: CASSLVVDYGYTF; cdr3_nt: TGTGCCAGCAGCTTGGTGGTAGACTATGGCTACACCTTC
v_call: TRBV10-3; j_call: TRBJ1-2; clone_size: few; d_call: NA; cdr3_aa: CAISEGRVDYTF; cdr3_nt: TGTGCCATCAGTGAGGGCAGGGTAGATTACACCTTC
v_call: TRBV19; j_call: TRBJ2-2; clone_size: NA; d_call: TRBD2; cdr3_aa: CASSFGGGIPGELFF; cdr3_nt: TGTGCCAGTAGTTTTGGGGGGGGTATCCCCGGGGAGCTGTTTTTT
v_call: TRBV4-1; j_call: TRBJ2-7; clone_size: NA; d_call: TRBD1; cdr3_aa: CASSQQGAGEQYF; cdr3_nt: TGCGCCAGCAGCCAACAGGGGGCCGGAGAGCAGTACTTC
v_call: TRBV25-1; j_call: TRBJ1-2; clone_size: NA; d_call: NA; cdr3_aa: CASSEWSPGDYGYTF; cdr3_nt: TGTGCCAGCAGTGAATGGTCCCCGGGAGACTATGGCTACACCTTC
v_call: TRBV7-2; j_call: TRBJ2-1; clone_size: NA; d_call: TRBD2; cdr3_aa: CASSRSRSGGYNEQFF; cdr3_nt: TGTGCCAGCAGCCGGTCAAGGTCGGGGGGGTACAATGAGCAGTTCTTC
v_call: TRBV19; j_call: TRBJ1-5; clone_size: NA; d_call: NA; cdr3_aa: CASSSSGGNQPQHF; cdr3_nt: TGTGCCAGTAGTTCATCAGGGGGCAATCAGCCCCAGCATTTT
v_call: TRBV28; j_call: TRBJ1-2; clone_size: NA; d_call: NA; cdr3_aa: CASSLRWESEAYGYTF; cdr3_nt: TGTGCCAGCAGTTTAAGGTGGGAGAGCGAAGCCTATGGCTACACCTTC
v_call: TRBV5-6; j_call: TRBJ1-3; clone_size: NA; d_call: NA; cdr3_aa: CASSLYGVSGNTIYF; cdr3_nt: TGTGCCAGCAGCTTATACGGGGTCTCTGGAAACACCATATATTTT
v_call: TRBV10-3; j_call: TRBJ1-1; clone_size: few; d_call: TRBD1; cdr3_aa: CAISLTGGMNTEAFF; cdr3_nt: TGTGCCATCAGTCTGACAGGGGGAATGAACACTGAAGCTTTCTTT
v_call: TRBV2; j_call: TRBJ1-3; clone_size: NA; d_call: NA; cdr3_aa: CASSETASGNTIYF; cdr3_nt: TGTGCCAGCAGTGAGACAGCCTCTGGAAACACCATATATTTT
v_call: TRBV19; j_call: TRBJ1-6; clone_size: NA; d_call: NA; cdr3_aa: CASSMSSYNSPLHF; cdr3_nt: TGTGCCAGTAGTATGAGCTCCTATAATTCACCCCTCCACTTT
v_call: TRBV7-2; j_call: TRBJ2-3; clone_size: NA; d_call: NA; cdr3_aa: CASSLGPLTDTQYF; cdr3_nt: TGTGCCAGCAGCTTAGGGCCCCTCACAGATACGCAGTATTTT
v_call: TRBV5-6; j_call: TRBJ2-3; clone_size: NA; d_call: TRBD2; cdr3_aa: CASSLATTSGDTDTQYF; cdr3_nt: TGTGCCAGCAGCTTGGCGACGACTAGCGGGGACACAGATACGCAGTATTTT
v_call: TRBV3-1/TRBV3-2; j_call: TRBJ1-4; clone_size: NA; d_call: NA; cdr3_aa: CASSQGGRSEKLFF; cdr3_nt: TGTGCCAGCAGCCAAGGGGGCCGAAGTGAAAAACTGTTTTTT
v_call: TRBV3-1/TRBV3-2; j_call: TRBJ1-2; clone_size: NA; d_call: TRBD1; cdr3_aa: CASSLRLIGTGDHYGYTF; cdr3_nt: TGTGCCAGCAGCCTCCGGCTTATTGGGACAGGGGACCACTATGGCTACACCTTC
v_call: TRBV12-3/TRBV12-4; j_call: TRBJ1-2; clone_size: NA; d_call: NA; cdr3_aa: CASSVIVEDGYTF; cdr3_nt: TGTGCCAGCAGTGTGATAGTGGAGGATGGCTACACCTTC
v_call: TRBV2; j_call: TRBJ1-6; clone_size: once; d_call: NA; cdr3_aa: CAIKTPLSGDSPLHF; cdr3_nt: TGTGCCATAAAGACACCACTGAGCGGGGATTCACCCCTCCACTTT
v_call: TRBV2; j_call: TRBJ1-4; clone_size: NA; d_call: NA; cdr3_aa: CASSVARDTEKLFF; cdr3_nt: TGTGCCAGCAGCGTTGCCAGGGACACTGAAAAACTGTTTTTT
v_call: TRBV3-1/TRBV3-2; j_call: TRBJ1-4; clone_size: NA; d_call: TRBD1; cdr3_aa: CASSHSTGAVGEKLFF; cdr3_nt: TGTGCCAGCAGCCATTCCACAGGGGCCGTAGGGGAAAAACTGTTTTTT
v_call: TRBV7-2; j_call: TRBJ2-4; clone_size: NA; d_call: TRBD1; cdr3_aa: CASSPPGQPKNIQYF; cdr3_nt: TGTGCCAGCAGCCCGCCGGGACAGCCAAAAAACATTCAGTACTTC
v_call: TRBV15; j_call: TRBJ1-5; clone_size: NA; d_call: NA; cdr3_aa: CATSRVGGRGNQPQHF; cdr3_nt: TGTGCCACCAGCAGGGTAGGGGGGAGGGGCAATCAGCCCCAGCATTTT
v_call: TRBV3-1/TRBV3-2; j_call: TRBJ2-4; clone_size: NA; d_call: TRBD2; cdr3_aa: CASSRRLAADIQYF; cdr3_nt: TGTGCCAGCAGCCGACGACTAGCTGCGGACATTCAGTACTTC
v_call: TRBV6-4; j_call: TRBJ1-2; clone_size: NA; d_call: NA; cdr3_aa: CASSDILGRENYGYTF; cdr3_nt: TGTGCCAGCAGTGACATCCTAGGACGGGAGAACTATGGCTACACCTTC
v_call: TRBV9; j_call: TRBJ1-3; clone_size: once; d_call: NA; cdr3_aa: CASSVAGGIGNTIYF; cdr3_nt: TGTGCCAGCAGCGTAGCCGGAGGGATTGGAAACACCATATATTTT
v_call: TRBV21-1; j_call: TRBJ1-1; clone_size: NA; d_call: NA; cdr3_aa: CASTPGDNTEAFF; cdr3_nt: TGTGCCAGCACCCCGGGAGACAACACTGAAGCTTTCTTT
v_call: TRBV11-2; j_call: TRBJ1-3; clone_size: few; d_call: NA; cdr3_aa: CASSFQGTGNTIYF; cdr3_nt: TGTGCCAGCAGCTTCCAGGGAACTGGAAACACCATATATTTT
v_call: TRBV7-8; j_call: TRBJ1-2; clone_size: NA; d_call: NA; cdr3_aa: CASSLNGEGYGYTF; cdr3_nt: TGTGCCAGCAGCTTGAACGGGGAGGGCTATGGCTACACCTTC
v_call: TRBV7-2; j_call: TRBJ1-1; clone_size: NA; d_call: TRBD1; cdr3_aa: CASSPQGQPTEAFF; cdr3_nt: TGTGCCAGCAGCCCACAGGGACAGCCCACTGAAGCTTTCTTT
v_call: TRBV29-1; j_call: TRBJ1-5; clone_size: NA; d_call: NA; cdr3_aa: CSVARNSNQPQHF; cdr3_nt: TGCAGCGTTGCTCGTAATAGCAATCAGCCCCAGCATTTT
v_call: TRBV4-1; j_call: TRBJ2-1; clone_size: NA; d_call: TRBD1; cdr3_aa: CASSQDRGGRGPLHEQFF; cdr3_nt: TGCGCCAGCAGCCAAGATAGGGGCGGCAGGGGGCCTCTCCATGAGCAGTTCTTC
v_call: TRBV27; j_call: TRBJ1-6; clone_size: NA; d_call: NA; cdr3_aa: CASRRGDLSSPLHF; cdr3_nt: TGTGCCAGCAGGCGGGGGGACCTAAGTTCACCCCTCCACTTT
v_call: TRBV5-1; j_call: TRBJ2-2; clone_size: NA; d_call: NA; cdr3_aa: CASSRQLNTGELFF; cdr3_nt: TGCGCCAGCAGCAGACAGCTAAACACCGGGGAGCTGTTTTTT
v_call: TRBV2; j_call: TRBJ2-7; clone_size: NA; d_call: TRBD2; cdr3_aa: CASIPGLDTYEQYF; cdr3_nt: TGTGCCAGCATACCGGGACTAGACACCTACGAGCAGTACTTC
v_call: TRBV25-1; j_call: TRBJ2-2; clone_size: NA; d_call: NA; cdr3_aa: CASSESGRHSTGELFF; cdr3_nt: TGTGCCAGCAGTGAATCCGGCAGGCATAGCACCGGGGAGCTGTTTTTT
v_call: TRBV7-2; j_call: TRBJ2-1; clone_size: NA; d_call: NA; cdr3_aa: CASSFWGGHGNEQFF; cdr3_nt: TGTGCCAGCAGCTTTTGGGGGGGCCATGGCAATGAGCAGTTCTTC
v_call: TRBV4-1; j_call: TRBJ2-2; clone_size: NA; d_call: NA; cdr3_aa: CASSQEGRGSGELFF; cdr3_nt: TGCGCCAGCAGCCAAGAAGGACGGGGGTCCGGGGAGCTGTTTTTT
v_call: TRBV10-3; j_call: TRBJ2-5; clone_size: NA; d_call: TRBD2; cdr3_aa: CAISEGTSGGVLPRQETQYF; cdr3_nt: TGTGCCATCAGTGAGGGGACTAGCGGGGGAGTACTCCCCCGGCAGGAGACCCAGTACTTC
v_call: TRBV7-8; j_call: TRBJ1-6; clone_size: NA; d_call: NA; cdr3_aa: CASSSTGSNSPLHF; cdr3_nt: TGTGCCAGCAGCTCTACAGGGTCCAATTCACCCCTCCACTTT
v_call: TRBV2; j_call: TRBJ1-1; clone_size: NA; d_call: TRBD1; cdr3_aa: CASSPDRGGTEAFF; cdr3_nt: TGTGCCAGCAGCCCAGACAGGGGGGGGACTGAAGCTTTCTTT
v_call: TRBV6-6; j_call: TRBJ1-3; clone_size: NA; d_call: NA; cdr3_aa: CASSYDSSVAGNTIYF; cdr3_nt: TGTGCCAGCAGTTACGATTCCAGCGTCGCTGGAAACACCATATATTTT